This T cell receptor (beta chain) was observed in a study of T-cell memory formation after mild COVID-19. About the research overall: TCR clusters mostly belonged to single donors.

This clonotype occurred many times. Its antigen remains unidentified. One entry per CDR3 protein, called by TCRdb with MiXCR from the 5' RACE reads. Of roughly 86,000 distinct CDR3 sequences in the sample, about 13% were seen once. Study results and limitations: Later expanders leaned toward CD4+, whereas clones contracting from day 15 to 85 were balanced CD4/CD8. Mostly located in CM and EM were contracting CD4+ clones, with contracting CD8+ clones located in EMRA. The pre-infection memory compartment contained some responding clones, suggesting cross-reactive memory joined.

This CDR3 has 14 amino acids. V lost 2 bases to trimming and J lost 7 bases; unmatched junction nucleotides: 1. Germline loops: CDR1 MNHEY, CDR2 SVGAGI. This receptor was taken from an adult woman who had mild COVID-19 (a few samples of this study predate the infection). Cell type and time point are not known. The chain carries TRBV6-5 and TRBJ2-4, with TRBD2 identical over 11 bases. Sequencing was done on a sample of PBMCs or a T cell subset sorted from them (not recorded which). CDR3 sequence: CASSYASGRNIQYF. The CDR3 DNA sequence: TGTGCCAGCAGTTACGCTAGCGGGAGGAACATTCAGTACTTC.